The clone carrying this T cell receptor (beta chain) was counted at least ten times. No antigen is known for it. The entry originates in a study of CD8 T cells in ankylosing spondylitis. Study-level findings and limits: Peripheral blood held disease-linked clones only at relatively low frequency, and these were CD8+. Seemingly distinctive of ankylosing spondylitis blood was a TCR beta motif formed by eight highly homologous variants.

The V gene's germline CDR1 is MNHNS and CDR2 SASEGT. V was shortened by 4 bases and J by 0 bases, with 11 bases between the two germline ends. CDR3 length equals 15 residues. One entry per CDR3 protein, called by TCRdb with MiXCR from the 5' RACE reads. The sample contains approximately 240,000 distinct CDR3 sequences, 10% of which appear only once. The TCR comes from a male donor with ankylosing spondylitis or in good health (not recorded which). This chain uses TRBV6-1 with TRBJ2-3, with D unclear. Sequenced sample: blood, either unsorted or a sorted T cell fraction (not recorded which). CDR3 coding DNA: TGTGCCAGCAGTGTGACATTTTCTAGCACAGATACGCAGTATTTT. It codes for CASSVTFSSTDTQYF.